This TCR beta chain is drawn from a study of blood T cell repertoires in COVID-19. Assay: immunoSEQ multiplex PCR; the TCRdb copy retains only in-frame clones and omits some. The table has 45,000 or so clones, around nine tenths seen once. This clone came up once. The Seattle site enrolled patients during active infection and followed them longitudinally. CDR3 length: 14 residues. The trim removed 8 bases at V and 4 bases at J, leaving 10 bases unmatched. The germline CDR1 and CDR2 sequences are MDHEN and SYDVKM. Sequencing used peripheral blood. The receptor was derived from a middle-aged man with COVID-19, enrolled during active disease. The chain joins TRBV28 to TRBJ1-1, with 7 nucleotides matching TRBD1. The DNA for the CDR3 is TGTGCCAGCGGGTCCGACAGGGCGGTCACTGAAGCTTTCTTT. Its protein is CASGSDRAVTEAFF.